Reported below is one T cell receptor (beta chain). The specificity of this receptor is unknown. Base qualities are missing; no much larger clone stands one base away. Healthy HIV-negative adults with no recently reported acute infections or vaccinations were included as donors. Every donor was a Caucasian adult residing in Nashville, Tennessee, USA. CD4+ T cells were enriched by magnetic negative selection, after which naive cells were positively selected on CD45RA and the negative fraction was taken as the memory subset. Blood was collected by leukapheresis, and PBMCs were isolated by Ficoll-Histopaque density gradient centrifugation and then cryopreserved in liquid nitrogen vapor phase. Analytical flow cytometry was used to check the purity and quantity of every magnetically sorted T cell population. Each sorted fraction had its genomic DNA isolated and then quantified by UV absorbance on a Nanodrop 2000c.

V drops 1 base and J drops 4 bases, leaving 7 bases in between. CDR1 and CDR2 were assigned from the germline V gene as LGHNA and YSLEER. There are 13 amino acids in the CDR3, from cysteine to phenylalanine inclusive. Just the 39-base CDR3 DNA is kept, in frame starting at base 1. Using the deep immunoSEQ assay, multiplex PCR amplified TCR CDR3 regions from genomic DNA. Extracted genomic DNA from each cell subset was spread evenly across all wells of several immunoSEQ 96-well plates, with each plate serving as a replicate. For sorted subsets, each replicate PCR was loaded with 150 to 250 ng genomic DNA, equivalent to 30,000 to 35,000 T cell genomes. Purified libraries were quantified with a Qubit 3.0 fluorometer, sized on a Bioanalyzer 2100, and re-quantified with the KAPA Library Quantification kit. Every immunoSEQ 96-well plate was sequenced on a separate single-read 150-cycle Illumina NextSeq 550 flow cell. In the source study's methods: Because the immunoSEQ output included only junctional sequences and no quality scores, the filtering could not be the same as the filtering used for full-length reads. Sequences were annotated with PyIR, a Python wrapper for IgBLAST v1.9, using IMGT germline references to assign V/J genes and CDR3. Reads with weak V/J assignments (E-value above 1e-6), missing CDR3, stop codons, out-of-frame junctions, or ambiguous translated residues were removed. A V3J clonotype was defined by an identical inferred V gene, J gene, and CDR3 amino acid sequence. To compute the percentage overlap between repertoires, the number of shared unique clonotypes was divided by the size of the smaller repertoire. Richness of each repertoire was evaluated using RTK rarefaction, the Chao1 estimator, and Recon v2.1 estimates of unobserved clonotypes. Generation probabilities for all TCRbeta clonotypes obtained by the gDNA method from a few donors were computed using OLGA. TCRdb holds this immuneACCESS table with in-frame rearrangements only. Some clones are missing; in checked studies, unresolved V genes explain under half, and the rest has no known cause. V and J calls and clone size are those listed in that table; D and trimming were worked out from the DNA. Present in this sample are fewer than 2.5 million clones, under 95% of which were seen just once. Clones ranked in the top ten supply about 0.39% of the sample.

These data originate in a study of shared clonotypes between healthy human individuals (TCRdb year 2020). With regard to the full study: A couple of women and a few men aged 18 to 49 years were included in the cohort. For each donor, CD4 naive and CD4 memory were each given three plates, CD8 naive was given two plates, and CD8 memory was given one plate. To estimate repertoire size and how much clonotypes are shared between individuals, the study performed deep sequencing of blood TCR repertoires from a few healthy adults. To increase sequencing depth and limit assay-specific biases, TCR repertoire library preparation and sequencing were carried out by different laboratories using diverse techniques. Per donor, leukapheresis produced somewhere between about 0.8 and 9 billion PBMCs.

General findings and caveats noted by the study authors: Compared with non-shared clonotypes, the clonotypes found in all four sorted-subset donors had higher generation probabilities. Across four donors, approximately 4.6% of naive CD4, around 3.3% of naive CD8, under 2.5% of memory CD4, and 0.3% to 0.45% of memory CD8 clonotypes were shared. Because the study included a small number of donors, the genetic and exposure-history diversity represented was limited. Sampling was restricted to blood, and TCR repertoires in tissues likely differ from the TCR repertoires found in blood. Pairwise subsampling led to the expectation that sequencing depth would affect the degree of clonotype sharing among donors. Estimated clonotype richness was generally larger for naive than for memory subsets. Even with the large sequencing depth, rarefaction of the sorted-subset datasets indicated that sequencing was incomplete.

Sample: naive CD4+ T cells from PBMCs. The label giving this sample's cell subset or site can be read as: CD45RA+ positively selected. The chain was built from TRBV4-3 and TRBJ1-2; confidence is insufficient to name the D gene. The clonotype originates from a man aged 18 to 30 in good health. Some clones in this sample may be carry-over from other donors' samples. CDR3 sequence: CASSQVTLYGYTF. The nucleotide sequence is given as TGCGCCAGCAGCCAAGTGACTCTCTATGGCTACACCTTC.